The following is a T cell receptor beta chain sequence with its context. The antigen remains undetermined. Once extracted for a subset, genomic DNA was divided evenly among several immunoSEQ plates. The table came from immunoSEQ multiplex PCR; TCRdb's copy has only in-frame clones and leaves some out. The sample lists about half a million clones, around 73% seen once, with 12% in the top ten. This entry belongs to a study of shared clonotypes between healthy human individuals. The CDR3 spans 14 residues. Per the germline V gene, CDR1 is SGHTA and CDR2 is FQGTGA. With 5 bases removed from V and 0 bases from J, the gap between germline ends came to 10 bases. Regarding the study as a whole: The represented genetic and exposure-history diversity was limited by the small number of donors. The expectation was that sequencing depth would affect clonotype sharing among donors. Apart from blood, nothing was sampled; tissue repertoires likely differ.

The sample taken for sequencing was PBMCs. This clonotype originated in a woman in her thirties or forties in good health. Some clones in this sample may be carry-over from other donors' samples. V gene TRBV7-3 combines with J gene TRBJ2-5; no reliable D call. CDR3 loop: CASSLSRDQETQYF. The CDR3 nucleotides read TGTGCCAGCAGCCTATCCCGGGACCAAGAGACCCAGTACTTC. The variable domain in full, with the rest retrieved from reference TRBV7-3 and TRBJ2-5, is GAGVSQTPSNKVTEKGKYVELRCDPISGHTALYWYRQSLGQGPEFLIYFQGTGAADDSGLPNDRFFAVRPEGSVSTLKIQRTERGDSAVYLCASSLSRDQETQYFGPGTRLLVL.